One sample yielded the 7 T cell receptor beta chains listed below, sequenced in a study of OX40 agonist ivuxolimab in advanced cancers. Library preparation employed the immunoSEQ multiplex PCR assay. As stored in TCRdb, this immuneACCESS dataset retains in-frame rearrangements with V and J assigned. A fraction of the clones does not appear; measured against another copy, unresolved V genes explain less than half of the discrepancy, and the remainder lacks a known reason. The table for this sample lists more than 75,000 clones; more than 80% of them were counted only once. The top ten constitute under 6.5% of the sample. The starting material was CD4+ or CD8+ T cells sorted from blood, obtained in a trial of the OX40 agonist ivuxolimab. Receptors were obtained from an adult with an advanced solid tumor such as melanoma, head and neck, liver or kidney cancer.

V gene TRBV25-1 combines with J gene TRBJ2-7; 10 bases map to TRBD2. CDR3 length equals 14 residues. Losses at the gene ends were 8 bases for V and 5 bases for J; bases not matched to a gene: 9. Germline V gene sequence: CDR1 MGHDK, CDR2 SYGVNS. The CDR3 sequence is CASVRSGGLDEQYF. The CDR3 bases are TGTGCCAGCGTCCGTAGCGGGGGGTTAGACGAGCAGTACTTC.

The chain combines TRBV5-1 with TRBJ1-1; 7 bases are shared with TRBD1. Germline loops: CDR1 SGHRS, CDR2 YFSETQ. CDR3 length: 15 amino acids. V shed 4 bases, J shed 0 bases, and the junction held 6 bases outside the gene matches. The CDR3: CASSPGDSLNTEAFF. CDR3 in DNA: TGCGCCAGCAGCCCAGGGGACAGCTTGAACACTGAAGCTTTCTTT.

This clone is termed medium-sized. V is TRBV4-1 and J is TRBJ2-1; D remains ambiguous. CDR3 length: 12 residues. V was clipped by 2 bases and J by 7 bases, with 6 bases between them. Germline V gene data show CDR1 as MGHRA and CDR2 as YSYEKL. CDR3 sequence (DNA): TGCGCCAGCAGCCAAAACGGGAATGAGCAGTTCTTC. This encodes CASSQNGNEQFF.

This clone has a single count. CDR3 nucleotide sequence: TGCGCCAGCAGCTTGGGGCCGCACGGCGGGACCGGGGAGCTGTTTTTT. It yields the protein CASSLGPHGGTGELFF. The J gene is TRBJ2-2, the V gene TRBV5-1; tentative D call: TRBD2 (5 bases). Trimming cost V 0 bases and J 5 bases, with 14 bases left between them. CDR1 and CDR2 from the germline V gene are SGHRS and YFSETQ. The CDR3 spans 16 residues.

The chain has TRBV4-1 and TRBJ2-3; TRBD2 matches 10 bases. Germline CDR1 reads MGHRA; CDR2 reads YSYEKL. Trimming took 4 bases from V and 1 from J; bases not matched to a gene: 8. CDR3 length equals 17 residues. Written as DNA, the CDR3 is TGCGCCAGCAGCCTGACCGGAGCGGGAGGGCGCACAGATACGCAGTATTTT. It codes for CASSLTGAGGRTDTQYF.

The CDR3 coding sequence is TGTGCCAGCAGTGACACAGGGGAAACTGAAGCTTTCTTT. Amino acids: CASSDTGETEAFF. The chain carries TRBV2 and TRBJ1-1, with 7 bases lining up with TRBD1. CDR1 SNHLY and CDR2 FYNNEI come from the germline V gene. V lost 3 bases and J lost 5; bases outside the gene matches: 3. The CDR3 has 13 amino acids. Together with reference TRBV2 and TRBJ1-1, the CDR3 gives the full variable domain: EPEVTQTPSHQVTQMGQEVILRCVPISNHLYFYWYRQILGQKVEFLVSFYNNEISEKSEIFDDQFSVERPDGSNFTLKIRSTKLEDSAMYFCASSDTGETEAFFGQGTRLTVV.

V is TRBV21-1 and J is TRBJ2-7; whether TRBD1, the table's D call, matches the DNA was not checked. TRBV21-1 is shown as a pseudogene. This CDR3 is built from 15 residues. Here the CDR3 reads CASSKQKGSAYEQYF. DNA of the CDR3: TGTGCCAGCAGCAAGCAAAAGGGGTCGGCCTACGAGCAGTACTTC.